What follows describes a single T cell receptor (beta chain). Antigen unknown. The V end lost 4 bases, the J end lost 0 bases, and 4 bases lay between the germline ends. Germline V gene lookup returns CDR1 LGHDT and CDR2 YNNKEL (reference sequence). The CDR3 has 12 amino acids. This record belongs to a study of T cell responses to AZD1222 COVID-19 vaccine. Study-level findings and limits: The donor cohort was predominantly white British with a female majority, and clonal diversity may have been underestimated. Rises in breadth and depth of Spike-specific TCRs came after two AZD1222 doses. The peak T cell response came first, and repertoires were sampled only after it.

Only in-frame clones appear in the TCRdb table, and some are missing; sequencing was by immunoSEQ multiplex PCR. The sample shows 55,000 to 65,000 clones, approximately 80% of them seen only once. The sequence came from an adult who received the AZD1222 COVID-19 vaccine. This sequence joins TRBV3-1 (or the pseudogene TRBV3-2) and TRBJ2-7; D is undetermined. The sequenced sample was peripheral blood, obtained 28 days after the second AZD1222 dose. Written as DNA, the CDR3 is TGTGCCAGCAGCCGTACCTCCTACGAGCAGTACTTC. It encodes CASSRTSYEQYF.